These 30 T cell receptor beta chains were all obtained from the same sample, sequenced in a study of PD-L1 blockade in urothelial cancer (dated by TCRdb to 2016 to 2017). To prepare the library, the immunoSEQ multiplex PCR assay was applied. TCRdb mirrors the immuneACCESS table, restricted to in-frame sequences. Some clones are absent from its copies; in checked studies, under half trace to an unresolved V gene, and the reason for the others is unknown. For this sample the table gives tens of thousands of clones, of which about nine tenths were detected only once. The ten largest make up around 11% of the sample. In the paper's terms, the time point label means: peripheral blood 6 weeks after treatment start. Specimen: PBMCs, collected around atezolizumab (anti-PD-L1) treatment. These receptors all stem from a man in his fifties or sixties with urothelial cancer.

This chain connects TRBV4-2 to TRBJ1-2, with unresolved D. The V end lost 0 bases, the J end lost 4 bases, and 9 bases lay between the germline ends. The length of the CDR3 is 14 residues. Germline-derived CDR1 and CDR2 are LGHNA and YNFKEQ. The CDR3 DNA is TGTGCCAGCAGCCAAGATCTGGGCAGCTATGGCTACACCTTC. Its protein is CASSQDLGSYGYTF.

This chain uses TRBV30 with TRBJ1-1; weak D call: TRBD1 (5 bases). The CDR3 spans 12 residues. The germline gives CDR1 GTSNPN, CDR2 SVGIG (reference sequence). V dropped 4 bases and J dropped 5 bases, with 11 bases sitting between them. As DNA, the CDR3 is TGTGCCTGGACCTTACAGGTGACTGAAGCTTTCTTT. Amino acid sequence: CAWTLQVTEAFF.

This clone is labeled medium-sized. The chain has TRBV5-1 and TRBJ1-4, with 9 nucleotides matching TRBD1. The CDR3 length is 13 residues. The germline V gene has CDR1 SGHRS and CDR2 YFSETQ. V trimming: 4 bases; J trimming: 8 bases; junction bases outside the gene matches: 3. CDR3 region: CASSLQGAEKLFF. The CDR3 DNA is TGCGCCAGCAGCCTACAGGGGGCGGAAAAACTGTTTTTT.

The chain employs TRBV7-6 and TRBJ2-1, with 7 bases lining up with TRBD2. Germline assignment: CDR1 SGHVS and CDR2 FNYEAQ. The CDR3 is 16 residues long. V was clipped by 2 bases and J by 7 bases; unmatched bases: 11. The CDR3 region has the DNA TGTGCCAGCAGCTTAAGGGGCGGGGGACCCGGGAATGAGCAGTTCTTC. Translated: CASSLRGGGPGNEQFF.

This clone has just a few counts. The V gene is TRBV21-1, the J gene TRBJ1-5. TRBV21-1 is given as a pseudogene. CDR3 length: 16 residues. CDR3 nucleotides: TGTGCCAGCAGCCGATCATTAAGGAGGGAATGGCAGCCCCAGCATTTT. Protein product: CASSRSLRREWQPQHF.

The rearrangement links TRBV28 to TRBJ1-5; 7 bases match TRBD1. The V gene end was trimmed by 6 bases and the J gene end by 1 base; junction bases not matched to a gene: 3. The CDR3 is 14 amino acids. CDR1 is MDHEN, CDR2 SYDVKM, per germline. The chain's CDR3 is CASRGGLSNQPQHF. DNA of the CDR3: TGTGCCAGCAGAGGGGGCCTCAGCAATCAGCCCCAGCATTTT. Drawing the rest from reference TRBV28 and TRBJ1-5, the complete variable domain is DVKVTQSSRYLVKRTGEKVFLECVQDMDHENMFWYRQDPGLGLRLIYFSYDVKMKEKGDIPEGYSVSREKKERFSLILESASTNQTSMYLCASRGGLSNQPQHFGDGTRLSIL.

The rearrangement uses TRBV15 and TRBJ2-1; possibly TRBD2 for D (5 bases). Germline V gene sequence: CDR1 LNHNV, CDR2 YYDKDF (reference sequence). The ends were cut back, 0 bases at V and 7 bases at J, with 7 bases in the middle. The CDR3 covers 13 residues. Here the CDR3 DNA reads TGTGCCACCAGCAGAGATCGCGGGAATGAGCAGTTCTTC. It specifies CATSRDRGNEQFF.

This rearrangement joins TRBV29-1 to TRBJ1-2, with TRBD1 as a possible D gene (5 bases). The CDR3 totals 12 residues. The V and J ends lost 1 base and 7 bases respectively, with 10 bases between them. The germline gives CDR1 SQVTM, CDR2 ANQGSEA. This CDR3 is CSVEGGPGGYTF. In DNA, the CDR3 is TGCAGCGTTGAAGGGGGCCCGGGTGGCTACACCTTC.

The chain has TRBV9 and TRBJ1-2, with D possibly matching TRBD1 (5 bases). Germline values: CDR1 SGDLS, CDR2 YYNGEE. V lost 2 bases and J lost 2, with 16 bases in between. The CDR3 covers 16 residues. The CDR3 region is CASSVGGQSANYGYTF. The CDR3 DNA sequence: TGTGCCAGCAGCGTCGGGGGTCAGTCAGCCAACTATGGCTACACCTTC.

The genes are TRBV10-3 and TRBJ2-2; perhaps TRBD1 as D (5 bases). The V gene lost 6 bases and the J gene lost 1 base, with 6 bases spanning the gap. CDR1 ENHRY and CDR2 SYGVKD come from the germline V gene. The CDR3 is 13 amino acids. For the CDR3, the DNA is TGTGCCATCAGGCAGGGGAACACCGGGGAGCTGTTTTTT. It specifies CAIRQGNTGELFF.

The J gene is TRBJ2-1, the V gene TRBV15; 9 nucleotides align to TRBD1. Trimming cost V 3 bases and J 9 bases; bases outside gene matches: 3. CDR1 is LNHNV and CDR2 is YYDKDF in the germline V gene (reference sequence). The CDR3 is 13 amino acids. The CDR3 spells CATSRGQGGEQFF. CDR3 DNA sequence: TGTGCCACCAGCAGGGGACAGGGCGGTGAGCAGTTCTTC.

The CDR3 sequence: CASSYRGENTEAFF. The CDR3 DNA follows: TGTGCCAGCAGCTACAGGGGCGAGAACACTGAAGCTTTCTTT. The chain employs TRBV28 and TRBJ1-1, with TRBD1 matching 7 bases. Germline V lookup: CDR1 MDHEN, CDR2 SYDVKM. The CDR3 has 14 amino acids. V lost 6 bases to trimming and J lost 1 base; unmatched junction nucleotides: 5.

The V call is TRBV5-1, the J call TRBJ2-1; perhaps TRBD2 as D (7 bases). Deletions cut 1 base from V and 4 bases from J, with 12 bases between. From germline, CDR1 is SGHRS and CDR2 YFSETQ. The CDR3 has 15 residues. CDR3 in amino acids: CASSLKGGDYNEQFF. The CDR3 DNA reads TGCGCCAGCAGCTTGAAGGGGGGGGATTACAATGAGCAGTTCTTC. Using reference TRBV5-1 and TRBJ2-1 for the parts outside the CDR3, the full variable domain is KAGVTQTPRYLIKTRGQQVTLSCSPISGHRSVSWYQQTPGQGLQFLFEYFSETQRNKGNFPGRFSGRQFSNSRSEMNVSTLELGDSALYLCASSLKGGDYNEQFFGPGTRLTVL.

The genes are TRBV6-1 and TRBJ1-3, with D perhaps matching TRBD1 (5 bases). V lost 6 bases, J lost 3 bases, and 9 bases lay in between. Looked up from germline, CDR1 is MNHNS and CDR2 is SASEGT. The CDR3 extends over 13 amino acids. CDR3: CASSRGGGNTIYF. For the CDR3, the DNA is TGTGCCAGCAGCCGGGGGGGTGGAAACACCATATATTTT.

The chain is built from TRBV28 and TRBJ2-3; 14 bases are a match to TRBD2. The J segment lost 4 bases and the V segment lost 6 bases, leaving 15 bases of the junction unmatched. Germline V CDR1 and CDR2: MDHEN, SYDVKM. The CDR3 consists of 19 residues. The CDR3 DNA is TGTGCCAGCAGCCCGTACCCCGGGACTAGCGGGAGTAAAGCAGATACGCAGTATTTT. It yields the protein CASSPYPGTSGSKADTQYF.

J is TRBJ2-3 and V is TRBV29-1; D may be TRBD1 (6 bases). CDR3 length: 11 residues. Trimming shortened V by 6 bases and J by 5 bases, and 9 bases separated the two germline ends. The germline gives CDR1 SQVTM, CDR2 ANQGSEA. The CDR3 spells CSVDSVDTQYF. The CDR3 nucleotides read TGCAGCGTGGACAGTGTAGATACGCAGTATTTT.

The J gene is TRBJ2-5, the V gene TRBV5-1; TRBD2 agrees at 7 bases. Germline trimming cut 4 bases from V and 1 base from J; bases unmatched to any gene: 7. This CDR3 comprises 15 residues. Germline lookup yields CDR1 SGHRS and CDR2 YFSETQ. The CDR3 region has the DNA TGCGCCAGCAGCCCGGCCGGGACTACCCAAGAGACCCAGTACTTC. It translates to CASSPAGTTQETQYF.

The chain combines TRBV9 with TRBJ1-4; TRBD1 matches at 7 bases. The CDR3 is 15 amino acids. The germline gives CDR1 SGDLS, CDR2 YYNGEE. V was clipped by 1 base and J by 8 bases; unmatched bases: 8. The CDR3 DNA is TGTGCCAGCAGCGTACGTCAGGGGGACGGGGAAAAACTGTTTTTT. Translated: CASSVRQGDGEKLFF.

As DNA, the CDR3 is TGCGCCAGCAGCCAAGGGTTGAACAGGGGGACCTATGGCTACACCTTC. Residues: CASSQGLNRGTYGYTF. V and J are TRBV4-1 and TRBJ1-2; 8 bases agree with TRBD1. Unmatched junction bases numbered 8, after V lost 1 base and J lost 4 bases. The CDR3 sequence is 16 residues long. Germline V CDR1 and CDR2: MGHRA, YSYEKL.

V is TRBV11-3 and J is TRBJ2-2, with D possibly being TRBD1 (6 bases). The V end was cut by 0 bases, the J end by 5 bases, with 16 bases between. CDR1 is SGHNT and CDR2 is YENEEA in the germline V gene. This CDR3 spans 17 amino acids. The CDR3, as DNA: TGTGCCAGCAGCTTAGATCGAGGGTCCCAGGGGACCGGGGAGCTGTTTTTT. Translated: CASSLDRGSQGTGELFF.

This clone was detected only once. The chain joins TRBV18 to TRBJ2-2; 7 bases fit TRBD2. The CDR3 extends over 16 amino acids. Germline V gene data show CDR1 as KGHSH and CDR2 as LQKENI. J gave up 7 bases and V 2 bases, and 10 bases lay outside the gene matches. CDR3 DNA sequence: TGTGCCAGCTCACCAAGGCCTAGCGGTGAAGGCGGGGAGCTGTTTTTT. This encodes CASSPRPSGEGGELFF.

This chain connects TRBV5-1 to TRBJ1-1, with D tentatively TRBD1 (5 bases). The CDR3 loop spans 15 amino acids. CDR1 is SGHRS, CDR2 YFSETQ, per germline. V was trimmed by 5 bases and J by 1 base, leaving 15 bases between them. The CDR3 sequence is CASRTPGTENTEAFF. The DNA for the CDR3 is TGCGCCAGCAGGACTCCGGGGACTGAGAACACTGAAGCTTTCTTT. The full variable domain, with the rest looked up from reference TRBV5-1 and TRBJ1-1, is KAGVTQTPRYLIKTRGQQVTLSCSPISGHRSVSWYQQTPGQGLQFLFEYFSETQRNKGNFPGRFSGRQFSNSRSEMNVSTLELGDSALYLCASRTPGTENTEAFFGQGTRLTVV.

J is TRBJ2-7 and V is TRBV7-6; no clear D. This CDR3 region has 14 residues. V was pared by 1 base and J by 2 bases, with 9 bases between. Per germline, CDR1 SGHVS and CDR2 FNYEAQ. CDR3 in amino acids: CASSLVAAPYEQYF. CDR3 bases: TGTGCCAGCAGCTTAGTCGCAGCGCCCTACGAGCAGTACTTC.

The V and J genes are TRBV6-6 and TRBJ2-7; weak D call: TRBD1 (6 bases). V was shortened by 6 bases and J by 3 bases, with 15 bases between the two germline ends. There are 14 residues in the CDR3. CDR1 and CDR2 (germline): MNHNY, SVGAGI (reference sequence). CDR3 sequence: CASRALDSSYEQYF. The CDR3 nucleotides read TGTGCCAGCAGGGCCTTGGACAGTAGCTACGAGCAGTACTTC.

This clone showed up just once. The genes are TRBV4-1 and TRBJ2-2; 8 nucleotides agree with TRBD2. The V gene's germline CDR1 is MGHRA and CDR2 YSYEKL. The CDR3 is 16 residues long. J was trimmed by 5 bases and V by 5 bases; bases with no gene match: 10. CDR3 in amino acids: CASSNHGGATTGELFF. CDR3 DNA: TGCGCCAGCAGCAATCACGGGGGGGCGACGACCGGGGAGCTGTTTTTT.

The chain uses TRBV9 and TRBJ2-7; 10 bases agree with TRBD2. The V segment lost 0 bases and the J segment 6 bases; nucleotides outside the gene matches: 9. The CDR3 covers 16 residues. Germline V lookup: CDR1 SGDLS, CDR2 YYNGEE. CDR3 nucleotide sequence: TGTGCCAGCAGCGTAGAAGCGGGGGGGGGACGGGGCGAGCAGTACTTC. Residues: CASSVEAGGGRGEQYF.

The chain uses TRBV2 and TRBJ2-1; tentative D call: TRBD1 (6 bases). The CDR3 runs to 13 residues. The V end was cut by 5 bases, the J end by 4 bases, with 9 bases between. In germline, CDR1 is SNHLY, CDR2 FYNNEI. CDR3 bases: TGTGCCAGCAGTTACGACAGGTACAATGAGCAGTTCTTC. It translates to CASSYDRYNEQFF.

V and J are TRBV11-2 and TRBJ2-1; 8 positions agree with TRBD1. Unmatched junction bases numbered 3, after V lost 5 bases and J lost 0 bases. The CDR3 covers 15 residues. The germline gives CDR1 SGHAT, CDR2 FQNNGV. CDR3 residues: CASSPGTGSYNEQFF. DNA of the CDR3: TGTGCCAGCAGCCCAGGGACAGGCTCCTACAATGAGCAGTTCTTC.

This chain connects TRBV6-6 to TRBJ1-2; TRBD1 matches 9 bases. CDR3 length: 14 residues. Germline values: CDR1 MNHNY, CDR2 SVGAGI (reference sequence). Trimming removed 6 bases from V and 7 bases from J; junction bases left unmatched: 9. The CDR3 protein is CASRLQGATGGYTF. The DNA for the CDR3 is TGTGCCAGCAGACTACAGGGGGCGACGGGTGGCTACACCTTC.

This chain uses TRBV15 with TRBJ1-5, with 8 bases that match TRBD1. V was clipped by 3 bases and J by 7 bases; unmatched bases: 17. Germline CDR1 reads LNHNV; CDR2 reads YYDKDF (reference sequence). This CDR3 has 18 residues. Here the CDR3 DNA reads TGTGCCACCAGCAGCCTAGACTGGGACAGGCCAACGGGGCAGCCCCAGCATTTT. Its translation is CATSSLDWDRPTGQPQHF.